These 25 T cell receptor beta chains were all obtained from the same sample, sequenced in a study of vaccination effects on CD4 cells after COVID-19. Sequencing followed a ViraFEST assay step that expanded antigen-specific CD4+ T cells with viral peptide pools. CD4+ T cell isolation took place after 10 days of culture. The protocol was immunoSEQ multiplex PCR, while the TCRdb copy is restricted to in-frame clones and leaves out a portion. The sample has about 79,000 clones, around 76% seen once. No antigen has been identified for these receptors. This material consisted of CD4+ T cells from PBMCs cultured with HCoV-229E spike peptides, taken before COVID-19 vaccination. Every receptor here comes from a human donor who received a COVID-19 vaccine.

The CDR3 sequence is CASSVRVDTEAFF. In DNA, the CDR3 is TGTGCCAGTTCCGTAAGGGTGGACACTGAAGCTTTCTTT. The chain couples TRBV12-3 or TRBV12-4 to TRBJ1-1; D gene uncertain. Trimming pared 9 bases from V and 3 bases from J, leaving 14 bases between. CDR3 length equals 13 residues.

In this sample, this clone turned up once. The chain has TRBV30 and TRBJ1-1; possibly TRBD1 for D (6 bases). The CDR3 loop spans 11 amino acids. Trimming cost V 1 base and J 6 bases, with 6 bases left between them. Germline V gene sequence: CDR1 GTSNPN, CDR2 SVGIG (reference sequence). CDR3 nucleotides: TGTGCCTGGAGTGGACAGGCTGAAGCTTTCTTT. Encoded protein: CAWSGQAEAFF.

J is TRBJ1-3 and V is TRBV5-1, with TRBD1 matching over 8 bases. Germline V gene sequence: CDR1 SGHRS, CDR2 YFSETQ. V was pared by 3 bases and J by 0 bases, with 5 bases of the junction left unmatched. The CDR3 contains 16 residues. The CDR3 DNA sequence: TGCGCCAGCAGCTGGGGGACAGGTCTCTCTGGAAACACCATATATTTT. This translates into CASSWGTGLSGNTIYF.

This rearrangement joins TRBV7-2 to TRBJ1-2; the D gene is possibly TRBD1 (6 bases). Deletions cut 5 bases from V and 4 bases from J, with 11 bases between. Germline V gives CDR1 SGHTA, CDR2 FQGNSA. The CDR3 contains 13 residues. CDR3 sequence: CASSGGGLYGYTF. The CDR3 DNA is TGTGCCAGCAGCGGTGGGGGGCTCTATGGCTACACCTTC.

The V and J genes are TRBV28 and TRBJ1-2; D is perhaps TRBD1 (5 bases). The CDR3 has 14 residues. The ends were cut back, 3 bases at V and 8 bases at J, with 16 bases in the middle. Germline CDR1 is MDHEN and CDR2 is SYDVKM. In DNA, the CDR3 is TGTGCCAGCAGTTTGTCCTCGTCCTGGGGGGGCTACACCTTC. The encoded protein is CASSLSSSWGGYTF.

The V gene is TRBV5-1, the J gene TRBJ2-1; TRBD1 matches 9 bases. Germline CDR1 and CDR2: SGHRS and YFSETQ. V gave up 4 bases and J gave up 4 bases; unmatched junction bases: 3. This CDR3 contains 14 residues. Written as DNA, the CDR3 is TGCGCCAGCAGCCAGGGACAGGGATACAATGAGCAGTTCTTC. This gives the protein CASSQGQGYNEQFF.

The chain uses TRBV9 and TRBJ1-2; tentatively, D is TRBD1 (5 bases). Germline loops: CDR1 SGDLS, CDR2 YYNGEE. The CDR3 length is 13 residues. The ends were cut back, 6 bases at V and 1 base at J, with 10 bases in the middle. The CDR3 reads CASTTENNYGYTF. In nucleotides, the CDR3 is TGTGCCAGCACGACAGAAAATAACTATGGCTACACCTTC.

This chain uses TRBV9 with TRBJ2-3, with 9 bases identical to TRBD1. CDR3 length equals 17 residues. Unmatched junction bases numbered 9, after V lost 4 bases and J lost 0 bases. CDR1 is SGDLS, CDR2 YYNGEE, per germline. Here the CDR3 DNA reads TGTGCCAGCAGCCTCACCCCCGGGACAGGGAGCACAGATACGCAGTATTTT. It specifies CASSLTPGTGSTDTQYF.

About this clone: This sample also contains other DNA sequences that code for the same CDR3. The CDR3 loop is CASSIDRGQPQHF. As DNA, the CDR3 is TGTGCCAGTAGTATCGACAGGGGTCAGCCCCAGCATTTT. The rearrangement joins TRBV19 to TRBJ1-5; 8 bases are shared with TRBD1. Germline lookup yields CDR1 LNHDA and CDR2 SQIVND (reference sequence). J gave up 6 bases and V 3 bases, and 1 base lay outside the gene matches. This CDR3 has 13 amino acids.

The rearrangement uses TRBV28 and TRBJ2-1, with D possibly being TRBD1 (6 bases). Germline V lookup: CDR1 MDHEN, CDR2 SYDVKM. Trimming cost V 3 bases and J 5 bases, with 11 bases left between them. The CDR3 runs 14 residues. CDR3 in DNA: TGTGCCAGCAGTTTCCGGACAGCCGACAATGAGCAGTTCTTC. Translated, it gives CASSFRTADNEQFF.

J is TRBJ2-1 and V is TRBV7-7; TRBD2 matches at 7 bases. V lost 2 bases and J lost 2; bases outside the gene matches: 3. This CDR3 region has 15 residues. CDR1 and CDR2 (germline): SSHAT, FNYEAQ (reference sequence). The CDR3 nucleotides read TGTGCCAGCAGCTTATCGGGGGGAACCTACAATGAGCAGTTCTTC. Translating it yields CASSLSGGTYNEQFF.

The genes are TRBV19 and TRBJ2-5, with TRBD2 matching 9 bases. Germline loops: CDR1 LNHDA, CDR2 SQIVND (reference sequence). The CDR3 is 14 amino acids. V shed 5 bases and J 5 bases; nucleotides not matched to a gene: 6. CDR3 sequence reads: CASSPAGGRETQYF. In nucleotides, the CDR3 is TGTGCCAGTAGTCCAGCGGGGGGCCGGGAGACCCAGTACTTC. The complete variable domain, with remaining parts taken from reference TRBV19 and TRBJ2-5, reads DGGITQSPKYLFRKEGQNVTLSCEQNLNHDAMYWYRQDPGQGLRLIYYSQIVNDFQKGDIAEGYSVSREKKESFPLTVTSAQKNPTAFYLCASSPAGGRETQYFGPGTRLLVL.

The chain recombines TRBV28 with TRBJ1-5; TRBD1 is a possible D gene (6 bases). This CDR3 spans 14 amino acids. V was pared by 4 bases and J by 9 bases, with 16 bases between. Germline lookup yields CDR1 MDHEN and CDR2 SYDVKM. In DNA, the CDR3 is TGTGCCAGCAGTTACAGGGACCGTGTCTGGCCCCAGCATTTT. Its protein product is CASSYRDRVWPQHF. Full variable domain (remainder filled in from reference TRBV28 and TRBJ1-5): DVKVTQSSRYLVKRTGEKVFLECVQDMDHENMFWYRQDPGLGLRLIYFSYDVKMKEKGDIPEGYSVSREKKERFSLILESASTNQTSMYLCASSYRDRVWPQHFGDGTRLSIL.

This clone was seen more than once but under ten times. The rearrangement links TRBV10-3 to TRBJ2-2; 7 bases line up with TRBD1. Germline values: CDR1 ENHRY, CDR2 SYGVKD. The J segment lost 1 base and the V segment lost 2 bases, leaving 4 bases of the junction unmatched. CDR3 size: 16 residues. CDR3 residues: CAISESWTGNTGELFF. The CDR3 bases are TGTGCCATCAGTGAGAGTTGGACAGGGAACACCGGGGAGCTGTTTTTT.

The genes are TRBV19 and TRBJ1-4, with 7 bases lining up with TRBD1. The germline V gene encodes CDR1 LNHDA and CDR2 SQIVND (reference sequence). The CDR3 is made up of 14 amino acids. Germline trimming cut 4 bases from V and 8 bases from J; bases unmatched to any gene: 7. The CDR3: CASSTRQGMEKLFF. The CDR3 nucleotides read TGTGCCAGTAGTACGCGACAGGGAATGGAAAAACTGTTTTTT.

This sequence joins TRBV21-1 and TRBJ2-7; the table assigns TRBD1, which was not confirmed against the DNA. TRBV21-1 is a pseudogene segment. The CDR3 runs to 17 residues. CDR3 sequence reads: CASSLHRAGQASYEQYV. The CDR3 region has the DNA TGTGCCAGCAGCCTCCACAGGGCGGGACAGGCCTCCTACGAGCAGTACGTC.

V usage is TRBV5-6 and J usage is TRBJ2-5; 7 bases match TRBD1. Germline trimming cut 4 bases from V and 4 bases from J; bases unmatched to any gene: 13. This CDR3 has 16 amino acids. Per the germline V gene, CDR1 is SGHDT and CDR2 is YYEEEE. The CDR3 DNA is TGTGCCAGCAGCCAAGCGACAGGGCTTAGAAGAGAGACCCAGTACTTC. As protein: CASSQATGLRRETQYF.

This clone was observed once. This sample includes further DNA sequences coding for the same CDR3. Here the CDR3 reads CASSPGTANYGYTF. The CDR3 nucleotides are TGTGCCAGCTCACCCGGGACAGCTAACTATGGCTACACCTTC. This chain uses TRBV18 with TRBJ1-2; 7 bases line up with TRBD1. CDR1 and CDR2 (germline): KGHSH, LQKENI. This CDR3 has 14 residues. The trim removed 3 bases at V and 0 bases at J, leaving 1 base unmatched.

The chain has TRBV19 and TRBJ1-4, with D possibly being TRBD1 (6 bases). Germline V gives CDR1 LNHDA, CDR2 SQIVND (reference sequence). V lost 9 bases to trimming and J lost 6 bases, with 17 bases between them. The CDR3 has 14 residues. The CDR3 spells CASGRGSSDEKLFF. CDR3 DNA sequence: TGTGCCAGCGGGAGGGGGTCCTCGGATGAAAAACTGTTTTTT.

This chain links TRBV30 with TRBJ1-5; no definite D call. This CDR3 comprises 14 residues. CDR1 is GTSNPN and CDR2 is SVGIG in the germline V gene (reference sequence). Deletions cut 0 bases from V and 3 bases from J, with 9 bases between. CDR3 loop: CAWSVSVSNQPQHF. The CDR3 DNA sequence: TGTGCCTGGAGTGTAAGCGTCTCCAATCAGCCCCAGCATTTT.

J is TRBJ1-5 and V is TRBV2; D is possibly TRBD1 (5 bases). Germline CDR1 and CDR2: SNHLY and FYNNEI. The CDR3 contains 14 residues. Trimming took 3 bases from V and 3 from J, leaving 9 bases between them. The CDR3 is CASSDRGYNQPQHF. In DNA form, the CDR3 reads TGTGCCAGCAGTGATAGGGGTTACAATCAGCCCCAGCATTTT.

The CDR3 region is CASREGLAKNEQFF. CDR3 nucleotide sequence: TGTGCCAGCAGGGAGGGACTAGCCAAAAATGAGCAGTTCTTC. V is TRBV28 and J is TRBJ2-1; TRBD2 agrees at 9 bases. The CDR3 is 14 residues long. V was clipped by 6 bases and J by 7 bases; unmatched bases: 7. Germline V gene lookup returns CDR1 MDHEN and CDR2 SYDVKM.

This chain uses TRBV29-1 with TRBJ2-3, with 9 nucleotides matching TRBD1. The V gene's germline CDR1 is SQVTM and CDR2 ANQGSEA. This CDR3 has 14 amino acids. The V segment lost 0 bases and the J segment 6 bases; nucleotides outside the gene matches: 4. CDR3 protein: CSVEDGTGPDTQYF. In DNA, the CDR3 is TGCAGCGTTGAAGATGGGACAGGGCCTGATACGCAGTATTTT.

V is TRBV7-9 and J is TRBJ2-7, with D perhaps assigned TRBD1 or TRBD2 (5 bases each). Germline CDR1 reads SEHNR; CDR2 reads FQNEAQ (reference sequence). V dropped 1 base and J dropped 6 bases, with 13 bases sitting between them. CDR3 length: 14 amino acids. The CDR3 region is CASSLGGGVGEQYV. The CDR3, as DNA: TGTGCCAGCAGCTTAGGTGGGGGAGTAGGCGAGCAGTACGTC.

The rearrangement links TRBV7-9 to TRBJ1-1; 8 bases are shared with TRBD1. The ends lost 4 bases at V and 0 bases at J; junction bases unmatched: 1. CDR3 length equals 14 residues. Germline V gene sequence: CDR1 SEHNR, CDR2 FQNEAQ (reference sequence). The CDR3, as DNA: TGTGCCAGCAGCTGGGGACAGGTGAACACTGAAGCTTTCTTT. Residues: CASSWGQVNTEAFF.